One TCR beta chain is described in this entry. The CDR3 length is 16 residues. Germline V gene sequence: CDR1 MNHEY, CDR2 SMNVEV (reference sequence). V gave up 0 bases and J gave up 5 bases, with 16 bases separating them. This entry belongs to a study of PD-1 blockade in classical Hodgkin lymphoma. All trial patients relapsed after autologous stem cell transplantation. Assay: immunoSEQ multiplex PCR; the TCRdb copy retains only in-frame clones and omits some. The table has 70,000 or so clones, 65% to 75% seen once. This clonotype was obtained from a human donor with classical Hodgkin lymphoma. Source: peripheral blood mononuclear cells (PBMCs), taken before the second cycle of nivolumab. The rearrangement uses TRBV27 and TRBJ1-1, with a weak D call TRBD1 (5 bases). CDR3 residues: CASSLSKTVEKTEAFF. CDR3 coding DNA: TGTGCCAGCAGTTTATCGAAGACAGTGGAGAAGACTGAAGCTTTCTTT.